This entry concerns a single T cell receptor (beta chain). V gave up 2 bases and J gave up 2 bases; unmatched junction bases: 5. The CDR3 is 15 amino acids. Germline V gene sequence: CDR1 MGHRA, CDR2 YSYEKL. This sample is drawn from a study of blood T cell repertoires in COVID-19. Study details: Sample material is recorded as cDNA or gDNA derived from T cells, B-cell-depleted T cells, or PBMCs.

Profiled with immunoSEQ multiplex PCR; TCRdb holds only in-frame clones, not every one. Altogether some 250,000 clones are present, 88% being singletons, with the ten largest covering approximately 0.8%. The chain links TRBV4-1 to TRBJ1-2; 7 nucleotides align to TRBD1. This receptor was obtained from a woman aged 25-40 years with acute or convalescent COVID-19. The source material was peripheral blood. As DNA, the CDR3 is TGCGCCAGCAGCCAACAGGGGGGCGGGAACTATGGCTACACCTTC. The encoded protein is CASSQQGGGNYGYTF.